A single T cell receptor (beta chain) is shown here with its context. The sample originates from a study of blood T cell repertoires in COVID-19. At the level of the study: T cells, B-cell-depleted T cells, or PBMCs provided the cDNA or gDNA that served as material.

This CDR3 is built from 17 residues. CDR1 is KGHDR and CDR2 is SFDVKD in the germline V gene. V lost 2 bases to trimming and J lost 7 bases; unmatched junction nucleotides: 12. Per the original methods: Reference gene primer amplification gave nucleated cell count estimates. The repertoire was sequenced with immunoSEQ multiplex PCR; TCRdb's copy has only in-frame clones and lacks some. D and trimming come from the DNA, and the V and J calls and clone size come from that table. The repertoire holds tens of thousands of clones, with 80% to 90% as singletons. The chain employs TRBV24-1 and TRBJ1-5; 8 positions match TRBD1. This TCR derives from a man aged 40-49 years with acute or convalescent COVID-19. Sequencing input: peripheral blood. The CDR3 spells CATSDSSRRHRGQPQHF. DNA for the CDR3: TGTGCCACCAGTGATTCCTCCCGTCGACACAGGGGGCAGCCCCAGCATTTT.